What follows are 24 T cell receptor beta chains derived from one specimen sequenced in a study of regulatory T cells in long-lasting Graves disease. Indicated time point: persistent/refractory GD, antithyroid drugs over 5 years with positive TRAb. Researchers made the TCR library from RNA that was extracted from PBMCs. Building of the TCR beta libraries involved iRepertoire HTBI primers and Arm-PCR of CDR3 regions. A single record per CDR3 protein comes from TCRdb applying MiXCR to the multiplex PCR reads. The data contain a few hundred thousand distinct CDR3 sequences, about 22% of them singletons. Sequencing used peripheral blood mononuclear cells (PBMCs), obtained when the disease was refractory, from a patient treated with antithyroid drugs. These receptors were taken from a female donor with Graves disease.

This clonotype has a count of ten or more. The V gene is TRBV11-2, the J gene TRBJ2-7; D is perhaps TRBD1 (5 bases). This CDR3 has 12 residues. Per the germline V gene, CDR1 is SGHAT and CDR2 is FQNNGV. Trimming cost V 5 bases and J 6 bases, with 11 bases left between them. The DNA for the CDR3 is TGTGCCAGCAGCCGCAGGGAACGCGAGCAGTACTTC. This gives the protein CASSRREREQYF.

The rearrangement joins TRBV5-6 to TRBJ1-1; D unresolved. CDR1 SGHDT and CDR2 YYEEEE come from the germline V gene. V shed 4 bases and J shed 4 bases, with 17 bases lying between them. The CDR3 covers 15 residues. Here the CDR3 reads CASSMPRGLVTEAFF. In DNA, the CDR3 is TGTGCCAGCAGCATGCCTCGGGGTCTAGTCACTGAAGCTTTCTTT.

This clonotype occurred many times. The rearrangement joins TRBV30 to TRBJ1-2; D not resolved. Deletions cut 1 base from V and 13 bases from J, with 10 bases between. The CDR3 totals 10 residues. CDR1 and CDR2 from the germline V gene are GTSNPN and SVGIG (reference sequence). The CDR3 nucleotides are TGTGCCTGGAGTGGGCCGTCCCTCACCTTC. It yields the protein CAWSGPSLTF.

This clonotype showed up many times. The rearrangement links TRBV4-1 to TRBJ1-1; D is unclear. V was clipped by 0 bases and J by 1 base, with 9 bases between them. Germline V gene data show CDR1 as MGHRA and CDR2 as YSYEKL. This CDR3 region has 15 residues. CDR3 bases: TGCGCCAGCAGCCAAGATGAGGCGCCGAACACTGAAGCTTTCTTT. Translation: CASSQDEAPNTEAFF.

Ten or more counts support this clonotype. The genes are TRBV6-2 or TRBV6-3 and TRBJ1-1; 11 nucleotides match TRBD1. The CDR3 covers 16 residues. Unmatched junction bases numbered 7, after V lost 4 bases and J lost 3 bases. The germline CDR1 and CDR2 sequences are MNHEY and SVGEGT. For the CDR3, the DNA is TGTGCCAGCAGTTCTCGGGACAGGGGGAAGGACACTGAAGCTTTCTTT. Translation gives CASSSRDRGKDTEAFF.

The V and J genes are TRBV27 and TRBJ2-1; the D is unclear. The CDR3 covers 13 residues. In germline, CDR1 is MNHEY, CDR2 SMNVEV (reference sequence). V was trimmed by 5 bases and J by 6 bases, leaving 11 bases between them. The CDR3 protein is CASSILGLNEQFF. CDR3 coding DNA: TGTGCCAGCAGTATCCTAGGCCTCAATGAGCAGTTCTTC.

The V gene is TRBV28, the J gene TRBJ1-5, with 8 bases identical to TRBD1. Trimming took 3 bases from V and 0 from J; bases not matched to a gene: 4. The germline CDR1 and CDR2 sequences are MDHEN and SYDVKM. This CDR3 is 16 amino acids long. The CDR3: CASSFGDRFSNQPQHF. The DNA for the CDR3 is TGTGCCAGCAGTTTCGGGGACAGGTTTAGCAATCAGCCCCAGCATTTT.

Only a few counts were recorded for this clonotype. A much bigger clone sits one base away, suggesting this may be a read error. The chain combines TRBV28 with TRBJ2-2; D might be TRBD1 (6 bases). The CDR3 length is 13 residues. Germline V gene data show CDR1 as MDHEN and CDR2 as SYDVKM. The CDR3: CASSLDRFGELLF. CDR3 sequence (DNA): TGTGCCAGCAGTCTTGACAGGTTCGGGGAGCTGCTTTTT.

Concerning this clonotype: One end of the junction does not line up with germline, which may come from a read error. The chain employs TRBV6-1 and TRBJ1-2, with TRBD1 matching 8 bases. This CDR3 comprises 15 residues. Germline V gene lookup returns CDR1 MNHNS and CDR2 SASEGT. CDR3 in amino acids: CASRPGRDRFYGCTF. As DNA, the CDR3 is TGTGCCAGCAGACCCGGGCGGGACAGGTTTTATGGCTGCACCTTC.

This clonotype was observed many times. This chain joins TRBV6-2 or TRBV6-3 and TRBJ1-2; D is perhaps TRBD1 (6 bases). Germline values: CDR1 MNHEY, CDR2 SVGEGT. The CDR3 is 15 residues long. Trimming pared 1 base from V and 4 bases from J, leaving 13 bases between. The CDR3: CASSYFPGEGYGYTF. The CDR3 nucleotides are TGTGCCAGCAGTTACTTCCCAGGGGAAGGCTATGGCTACACCTTC.

Ten or more counts support this clonotype. The chain employs TRBV28 and TRBJ2-7; 9 bases are a match to TRBD1. CDR3 length: 17 residues. Germline V gives CDR1 MDHEN, CDR2 SYDVKM. The junction had 13 bases not matched to a gene; V was cut back by 5 bases and J by 2 bases. CDR3 DNA: TGTGCCAGCAGTCATGCGTGGGACAGGGAGCTTCCCTACGAGCAGTACTTC. Residues: CASSHAWDRELPYEQYF.

There are a few counts of this clonotype. V is TRBV20-1 and J is TRBJ2-5, with 11 positions matching TRBD1. Trimming took 4 bases from V and 3 from J; bases not matched to a gene: 1. The CDR3 has 13 residues. The germline V gene encodes CDR1 DFQATT and CDR2 SNEGSKA (reference sequence). Here the CDR3 reads CSATGQGEETQYF. DNA for the CDR3: TGCAGTGCTACGGGACAGGGGGAAGAGACCCAGTACTTC.

The chain combines TRBV10-3 with TRBJ1-5; TRBD1 matches 7 bases. This CDR3 is built from 16 residues. Germline CDR1 and CDR2: ENHRY and SYGVKD. Trimming cost V 3 bases and J 0 bases; bases outside gene matches: 5. This CDR3 is CAISERGTDSNQPQHF. CDR3 coding DNA: TGTGCCATCAGTGAACGGGGGACAGATAGCAATCAGCCCCAGCATTTT.

This clonotype has at least ten counts. The chain joins TRBV12-3 or TRBV12-4 to TRBJ1-2; D call uncertain. The ends were cut back, 1 base at V and 6 bases at J, with 9 bases in the middle. The CDR3 is 13 amino acids. The CDR3 DNA sequence: TGTGCCAGCAGTTTAGAGGGCGCACATGGCTACACCTTC. Translated: CASSLEGAHGYTF.

The J gene is TRBJ2-7, the V gene TRBV19; tentative D call: TRBD1 (5 bases). From germline, CDR1 is LNHDA and CDR2 SQIVND (reference sequence). Deletions cut 1 base from V and 6 bases from J, with 16 bases between. The CDR3 contains 15 residues. The CDR3 DNA reads as TGTGCCAGTAGTATAGTGGGTCGGGCAGGGCTCGAGCAGTACTTC. It specifies CASSIVGRAGLEQYF.

This clonotype was counted ten times or more. CDR3 in DNA: TGTGCCAGCAGTTTAGGACTCGGCGGGCTGAGCAATCAGCCCCAGCATTTT. Amino acid sequence: CASSLGLGGLSNQPQHF. The genes are TRBV28 and TRBJ1-5; no definite D call. The CDR3 extends over 17 amino acids. V lost 2 bases to trimming and J lost 1 base, with 15 bases between them. Germline V lookup: CDR1 MDHEN, CDR2 SYDVKM.

This chain uses TRBV20-1 with TRBJ1-4; D gene ambiguous. Germline loops: CDR1 DFQATT, CDR2 SNEGSKA (reference sequence). The CDR3 is made up of 14 amino acids. V shed 6 bases and J shed 0 bases, with 11 bases lying between them. The CDR3 loop is CSAVEDATNEKLFF. For the CDR3, the DNA is TGCAGTGCCGTCGAGGATGCAACTAATGAAAAACTGTTTTTT.

This clonotype was counted at least ten times. The chain joins TRBV12-3 or TRBV12-4 to TRBJ2-2; D assignment may be TRBD1 or TRBD2 (5 bases each). V lost 3 bases and J 1 base, leaving 15 bases between the germline ends. The CDR3 has 17 amino acids. The CDR3 loop reads CASSFILGRENTGELFF. The CDR3 region has the DNA TGTGCCAGCAGTTTCATTTTGGGACGGGAGAACACCGGGGAGCTGTTTTTT.

This clonotype was found many times. The chain links TRBV28 to TRBJ2-2; D might be TRBD1 (6 bases). This CDR3 is 14 amino acids long. CDR1 and CDR2 from the germline V gene are MDHEN and SYDVKM. Trimming shortened V by 5 bases and J by 4 bases, and 11 bases separated the two germline ends. CDR3 sequence (DNA): TGTGCCAGCAGTACCACAGGGTCCACCGGGGAGCTGTTTTTT. Translated, it gives CASSTTGSTGELFF.

This clonotype was observed a few times. The chain uses TRBV28 and TRBJ1-1; a possible D gene is TRBD1 (6 bases). This CDR3 region has 10 residues. With 10 bases removed from V and 11 bases from J, the gap between germline ends came to 14 bases. The germline V gene has CDR1 MDHEN and CDR2 SYDVKM. The CDR3 region has the DNA TGTGCCACGACTGGGGGCGGCGCTTTCTTT. It is translated as CATTGGGAFF.

The chain uses TRBV7-8 and TRBJ1-1; a possible D gene is TRBD1 (5 bases). Germline lookup yields CDR1 SGHVS and CDR2 FQNEAQ. V lost 3 bases and J lost 5, with 13 bases in between. This CDR3 spans 14 amino acids. The CDR3 sequence: CASSFGQGQTEAFF. The CDR3 DNA reads as TGTGCCAGCAGCTTTGGGCAGGGCCAAACTGAAGCTTTCTTT. Supplemented by reference TRBV7-8 and TRBJ1-1, the full variable domain reads GAGVSQSPRYKVAKRGQDVALRCDPISGHVSLFWYQQALGQGPEFLTYFQNEAQLDKSGLPSDRFFAERPEGSVSTLKIQRTQQEDSAVYLCASSFGQGQTEAFFGQGTRLTVV.

This chain connects TRBV5-6 to TRBJ1-1; TRBD1 is a possible D gene (6 bases). V gave up 6 bases and J gave up 1 base, with 16 bases separating them. This CDR3 has 15 residues. Germline CDR1 and CDR2: SGHDT and YYEEEE. The DNA of the CDR3 is TGTGCCAGCAATATTGGGGGGGCAGCGAACACTGAAGCTTTCTTT. Translating gives CASNIGGAANTEAFF.

This clonotype was seen more than once but under ten times. The J gene is TRBJ2-4, the V gene TRBV6-2 or TRBV6-3, with D hard to call. V lost 2 bases, J lost 1 base, and 18 bases lay in between. The germline CDR1 and CDR2 sequences are MNHEY and SVGEGT. The CDR3 runs to 18 residues. CDR3 in amino acids: CASSYEARETVAKNIQYF. CDR3 sequence (DNA): TGTGCCAGCAGTTACGAGGCTAGGGAAACCGTGGCCAAAAACATTCAGTACTTC.

This clonotype appeared a few times. V usage is TRBV14 and J usage is TRBJ1-1; D unresolved. The CDR3 runs to 15 residues. CDR1 SGHDN and CDR2 FVKESK come from the germline V gene. V was clipped by 3 bases and J by 0 bases, with 11 bases between them. The CDR3 reads CASSHRRPLNTEAFF. CDR3 DNA: TGTGCCAGCAGCCATAGGAGACCACTGAACACTGAAGCTTTCTTT.